This entry lists 4 T cell receptor beta chains sequenced from one sample in a study of blood T cell repertoires in COVID-19. Here immunoSEQ multiplex PCR was the method, and the copy in TCRdb shows in-frame clones only, minus some. The table shows around 290,000 clones, with around 89% occurring only once. Material: peripheral blood. The source is a man in his forties with acute or convalescent COVID-19.

This clone was recorded a few times. V usage is TRBV18 and J usage is TRBJ1-5; D is uncertain. CDR1 and CDR2 from the germline V gene are KGHSH and LQKENI. The length of the CDR3 is 15 residues. V was trimmed by 3 bases and J by 6 bases, leaving 15 bases between them. The CDR3 reads CASSPLSVEPQPQHF. The CDR3 DNA reads as TGTGCCAGCTCACCCCTCTCTGTGGAGCCTCAGCCCCAGCATTTT.

The V call is TRBV4-2, the J call TRBJ2-1, with 7 bases matching TRBD2. V gave up 0 bases and J gave up 7 bases; unmatched junction bases: 6. From germline, CDR1 is LGHNA and CDR2 YNFKEQ. The CDR3 totals 15 residues. This chain's CDR3 is CASSQESSGINEQFF. The CDR3 DNA sequence: TGTGCCAGCAGCCAAGAGTCTAGCGGTATAAATGAGCAGTTCTTC.

This sequence joins TRBV7-3 and TRBJ1-1, with 9 bases aligning to TRBD1. This CDR3 has 15 residues. With V trimmed by 5 bases and J by 5 bases, 9 bases remained unmatched. The germline V gene encodes CDR1 SGHTA and CDR2 FQGTGA. DNA for the CDR3: TGTGCCAGCAGCCCCCAGGGACAGGGAGGAACTGAAGCTTTCTTT. It encodes CASSPQGQGGTEAFF.

The J gene is TRBJ1-6, the V gene TRBV12-5, with a tentative D call TRBD1 (6 bases). The germline gives CDR1 LGHNT, CDR2 FRNRAP. Trimming shortened V by 5 bases and J by 5 bases, and 16 bases separated the two germline ends. CDR3 length equals 16 residues. CDR3 protein: CASGRLWDTHNSPLHF. CDR3 nucleotides: TGTGCTAGTGGTCGCCTTTGGGACACCCATAATTCACCCCTCCACTTT.